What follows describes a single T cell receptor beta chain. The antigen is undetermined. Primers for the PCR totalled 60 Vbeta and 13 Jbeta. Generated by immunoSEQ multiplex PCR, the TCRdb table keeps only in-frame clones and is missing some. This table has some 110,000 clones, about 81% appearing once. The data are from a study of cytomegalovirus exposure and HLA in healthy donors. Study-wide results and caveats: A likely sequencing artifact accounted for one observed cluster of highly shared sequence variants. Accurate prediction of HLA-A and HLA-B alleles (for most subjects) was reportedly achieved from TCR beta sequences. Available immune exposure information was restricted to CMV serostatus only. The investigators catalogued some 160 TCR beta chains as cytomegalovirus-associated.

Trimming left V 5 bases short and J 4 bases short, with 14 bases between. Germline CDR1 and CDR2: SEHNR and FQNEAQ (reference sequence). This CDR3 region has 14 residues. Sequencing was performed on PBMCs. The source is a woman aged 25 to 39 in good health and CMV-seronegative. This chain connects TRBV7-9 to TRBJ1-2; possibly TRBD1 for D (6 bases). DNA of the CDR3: TGTGCCAGCAGCATACTACAGGGTTCCTATGGCTACACCTTC. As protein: CASSILQGSYGYTF.